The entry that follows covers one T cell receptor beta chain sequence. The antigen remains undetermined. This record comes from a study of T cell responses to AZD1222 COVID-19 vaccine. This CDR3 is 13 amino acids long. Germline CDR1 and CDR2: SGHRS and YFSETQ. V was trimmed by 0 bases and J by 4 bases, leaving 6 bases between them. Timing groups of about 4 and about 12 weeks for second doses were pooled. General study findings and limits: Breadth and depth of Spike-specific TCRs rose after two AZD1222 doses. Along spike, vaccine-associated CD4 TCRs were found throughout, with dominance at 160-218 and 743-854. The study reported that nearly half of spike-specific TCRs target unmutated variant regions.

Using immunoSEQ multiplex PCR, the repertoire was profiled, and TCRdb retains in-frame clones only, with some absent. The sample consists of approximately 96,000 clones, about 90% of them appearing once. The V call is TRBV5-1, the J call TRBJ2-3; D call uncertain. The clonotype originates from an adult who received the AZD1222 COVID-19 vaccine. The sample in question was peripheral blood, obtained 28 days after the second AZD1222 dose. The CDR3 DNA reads TGCGCCAGCAGCTTGGCGGCGCCAGATACGCAGTATTTT. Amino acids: CASSLAAPDTQYF. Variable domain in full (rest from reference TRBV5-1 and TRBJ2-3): KAGVTQTPRYLIKTRGQQVTLSCSPISGHRSVSWYQQTPGQGLQFLFEYFSETQRNKGNFPGRFSGRQFSNSRSEMNVSTLELGDSALYLCASSLAAPDTQYFGPGTRLTVL.